A selection of T cell receptor beta chains follows, all from one sample in a study of blood T cell repertoires in COVID-19. TCRdb's table, derived via immunoSEQ multiplex PCR, lists solely in-frame clones and lacks some. Here the sample spans approximately 78,000 clones, 91% being singletons. The sequenced sample consisted of peripheral blood. These receptor sequences come from a man aged 45-60 years with COVID-19, enrolled during active disease. The CDR3 runs from the conserved cysteine through the conserved F or W. D genes are given only for firm matches. Clone sizes are given selectively: once, few, many, or a class where the clone is expanded.

CDR3 protein: CASSFQGTVTQYF; CDR3 DNA: TGTGCCAGCAGCTTTCAGGGCACGGTGACCCAGTACTTC; J gene: TRBJ2-5; V gene: TRBV7-9; clone size: .; D gene: .
CDR3 protein: CASRVGGSRGTDTQYF; CDR3 DNA: TGCGCCAGCCGCGTCGGCGGGAGTCGAGGCACAGATACGCAGTATTTT; J gene: TRBJ2-3; V gene: TRBV4-1; clone size: .; D gene: TRBD2
CDR3 protein: CASSQGLAGGPDTQYF; CDR3 DNA: TGCGCCAGCAGCCAAGGGCTAGCGGGAGGTCCAGATACGCAGTATTTT; J gene: TRBJ2-3; V gene: TRBV4-1; clone size: .; D gene: TRBD2
CDR3 protein: CASSQANRGNTEAFF; CDR3 DNA: TGTGCCAGCAGCCAAGCGAACAGGGGGAACACTGAAGCTTTCTTT; J gene: TRBJ1-1; V gene: TRBV3-1/TRBV3-2; clone size: .; D gene: TRBD1
CDR3 protein: CASSPRGGERAFF; CDR3 DNA: TGTGCCAGCAGCCCCCGGGGGGGGGAGAGAGCTTTCTTT; J gene: TRBJ1-1; V gene: TRBV5-4; clone size: .; D gene: .
CDR3 protein: CASSFRTSAYNEQFF; CDR3 DNA: TGTGCCAGCAGTTTTAGGACTAGCGCGTACAATGAGCAGTTCTTC; J gene: TRBJ2-1; V gene: TRBV6-2/TRBV6-3; clone size: .; D gene: TRBD2
CDR3 protein: CASSLSGTDTQYF; CDR3 DNA: TGTGCCAGCAGCTTGTCCGGCACAGATACGCAGTATTTT; J gene: TRBJ2-3; V gene: TRBV5-5; clone size: .; D gene: .
CDR3 protein: CAWSVTGNYGYTF; CDR3 DNA: TGTGCCTGGAGTGTCACAGGGAACTATGGCTACACCTTC; J gene: TRBJ1-2; V gene: TRBV30; clone size: .; D gene: .
CDR3 protein: CASSASAGGYTDTQYF; CDR3 DNA: TGTGCCAGCAGTGCATCAGCGGGAGGTTACACAGATACGCAGTATTTT; J gene: TRBJ2-3; V gene: TRBV6-1; clone size: .; D gene: TRBD2
CDR3 protein: CASSLERTDTQYF; CDR3 DNA: TGTGCCAGCAGTTTGGAGAGGACAGATACGCAGTATTTT; J gene: TRBJ2-3; V gene: TRBV6-5; clone size: .; D gene: .
CDR3 protein: CSVGGGYNEQFF; CDR3 DNA: TGCAGCGTTGGAGGGGGCTACAATGAGCAGTTCTTC; J gene: TRBJ2-1; V gene: TRBV29-1; clone size: .; D gene: .
CDR3 protein: CASSLGGGTEAFF; CDR3 DNA: TGTGCCAGCAGCTTAGGGGGAGGCACTGAAGCTTTCTTT; J gene: TRBJ1-1; V gene: TRBV7-3; clone size: .; D gene: .
CDR3 protein: CASSYSRGTVNTEAFF; CDR3 DNA: TGTGCCAGCAGTTACTCGAGGGGGACAGTGAACACTGAAGCTTTCTTT; J gene: TRBJ1-1; V gene: TRBV6-5; clone size: .; D gene: TRBD1
CDR3 protein: CASSLGGMTGELFF; CDR3 DNA: TGTGCCAGCAGTTTAGGGGGCATGACCGGGGAGCTGTTTTTT; J gene: TRBJ2-2; V gene: TRBV28; clone size: few; D gene: .
CDR3 protein: CASSSGQGGPEAFF; CDR3 DNA: TGCGCCAGCAGCTCCGGACAGGGGGGTCCCGAAGCTTTCTTT; J gene: TRBJ1-1; V gene: TRBV5-1; clone size: .; D gene: TRBD1
CDR3 protein: CASSFIVGGGETQYF; CDR3 DNA: TGTGCCAGCAGCTTTATTGTCGGGGGTGGTGAGACCCAGTACTTC; J gene: TRBJ2-5; V gene: TRBV5-5; clone size: .; D gene: .
CDR3 protein: CASRELAGGRVSEQFF; CDR3 DNA: TGTGCCAGCAGGGAACTAGCGGGAGGGCGAGTTAGTGAGCAGTTCTTC; J gene: TRBJ2-1; V gene: TRBV27; clone size: .; D gene: TRBD2
CDR3 protein: CASSPRGARSNEKLFF; CDR3 DNA: TGTGCCAGTAGTCCCCGGGGGGCGCGGAGTAATGAAAAACTGTTTTTT; J gene: TRBJ1-4; V gene: TRBV19; clone size: .; D gene: .
CDR3 protein: CASSLGRDSDWDSGELFF; CDR3 DNA: TGTGCCAGCAGCTTGGGCCGGGACAGTGACTGGGACTCCGGGGAGCTGTTTTTT; J gene: TRBJ2-2; V gene: TRBV11-2; clone size: .; D gene: .
CDR3 protein: CASSPTTNTGELFF; CDR3 DNA: TGTGCCAGCTCACCCACTACGAACACCGGGGAGCTGTTTTTT; J gene: TRBJ2-2; V gene: TRBV18; clone size: .; D gene: .
CDR3 protein: CASSLGTGAYEQYF; CDR3 DNA: TGTGCCAGCAGCTTAGGGACAGGGGCCTACGAGCAGTACTTC; J gene: TRBJ2-7; V gene: TRBV7-2; clone size: once; D gene: TRBD1
CDR3 protein: CASSVVTSGRLGELFF; CDR3 DNA: TGTGCCAGCAGCGTAGTGACTAGCGGGAGACTCGGGGAGCTGTTTTTT; J gene: TRBJ2-2; V gene: TRBV9; clone size: .; D gene: TRBD2
CDR3 protein: CASSVELPGNTGELFF; CDR3 DNA: TGTGCCAGCAGCGTAGAGTTACCGGGGAACACCGGGGAGCTGTTTTTT; J gene: TRBJ2-2; V gene: TRBV9; clone size: .; D gene: .
CDR3 protein: CASSENLSGSINEQFF; CDR3 DNA: TGTGCCAGCAGTGAAAATCTTAGCGGGAGCATCAATGAGCAGTTCTTC; J gene: TRBJ2-1; V gene: TRBV2; clone size: .; D gene: TRBD2
CDR3 protein: CAISESRQDNEQFF; CDR3 DNA: TGTGCCATCAGTGAGTCAAGGCAGGACAATGAGCAGTTCTTC; J gene: TRBJ2-1; V gene: TRBV10-3; clone size: .; D gene: .
CDR3 protein: CASSPRPDFQETQYF; CDR3 DNA: TGTGCCAGCAGCCCCCGCCCAGATTTCCAAGAGACCCAGTACTTC; J gene: TRBJ2-5; V gene: TRBV7-2; clone size: .; D gene: .
CDR3 protein: CASSVRAGTSSGNTIYF; CDR3 DNA: TGTGCCAGCAGCGTGAGGGCAGGAACCTCCTCTGGAAACACCATATATTTT; J gene: TRBJ1-3; V gene: TRBV9; clone size: few; D gene: .
CDR3 protein: CASSTRSAGPQETQYF; CDR3 DNA: TGTGCCAGCAGCACAAGGTCGGCGGGGCCCCAAGAGACCCAGTACTTC; J gene: TRBJ2-5; V gene: TRBV14; clone size: .; D gene: .
CDR3 protein: CASRSFGVNTEAFF; CDR3 DNA: TGTGCCAGCAGATCCTTCGGGGTTAACACTGAAGCTTTCTTT; J gene: TRBJ1-1; V gene: TRBV27; clone size: .; D gene: .
CDR3 protein: CASSEPPGGTPGEQFF; CDR3 DNA: TGTGCCAGCAGCGAACCTCCGGGAGGAACCCCCGGTGAGCAGTTCTTC; J gene: TRBJ2-1; V gene: TRBV2; clone size: .; D gene: TRBD2
CDR3 protein: CASSTTGQGDQPQHF; CDR3 DNA: TGTGCCAGTAGTACGACGGGACAGGGGGATCAGCCCCAGCATTTT; J gene: TRBJ1-5; V gene: TRBV19; clone size: .; D gene: TRBD1
CDR3 protein: CASMEGWTEAFF; CDR3 DNA: TGTGCCAGCATGGAGGGTTGGACTGAAGCTTTCTTT; J gene: TRBJ1-1; V gene: TRBV6-1; clone size: .; D gene: .
CDR3 protein: CASSVGGQGINEQFF; CDR3 DNA: TGTGCCAGCAGCGTAGGGGGACAAGGGATCAATGAGCAGTTCTTC; J gene: TRBJ2-1; V gene: TRBV9; clone size: .; D gene: .
CDR3 protein: CASSLLGTSGRDEQFF; CDR3 DNA: TGTGCCAGCAGCCTCCTTGGGACTAGCGGGCGGGATGAGCAGTTCTTC; J gene: TRBJ2-1; V gene: TRBV7-3; clone size: .; D gene: TRBD2
CDR3 protein: CASSQGTYNEQFF; CDR3 DNA: TGTGCCAGCAGCCAAGGGACTTACAATGAGCAGTTCTTC; J gene: TRBJ2-1; V gene: TRBV3-1/TRBV3-2; clone size: .; D gene: .
CDR3 protein: CASSLVQGSYEQYF; CDR3 DNA: TGCGCCAGCAGCTTGGTGCAGGGGTCCTACGAGCAGTACTTC; J gene: TRBJ2-7; V gene: TRBV5-1; clone size: .; D gene: .